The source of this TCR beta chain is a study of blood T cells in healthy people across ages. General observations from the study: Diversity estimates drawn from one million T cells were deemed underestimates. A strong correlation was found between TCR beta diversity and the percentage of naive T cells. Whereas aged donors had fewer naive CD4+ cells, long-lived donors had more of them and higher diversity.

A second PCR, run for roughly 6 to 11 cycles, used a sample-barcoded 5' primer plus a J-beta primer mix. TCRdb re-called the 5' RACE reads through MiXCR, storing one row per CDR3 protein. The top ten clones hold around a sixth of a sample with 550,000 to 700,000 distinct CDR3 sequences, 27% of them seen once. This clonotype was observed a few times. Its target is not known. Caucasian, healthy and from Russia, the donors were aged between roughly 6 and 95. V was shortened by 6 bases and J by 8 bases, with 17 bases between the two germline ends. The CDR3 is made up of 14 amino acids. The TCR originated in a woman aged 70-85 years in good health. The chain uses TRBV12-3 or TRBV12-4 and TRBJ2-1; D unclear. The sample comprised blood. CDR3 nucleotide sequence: TGTGCCAGCAGACTATTGGGTAGTTGGGATGAGCAGTTCTTC. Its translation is CASRLLGSWDEQFF.